This TCR beta chain was obtained from a study of blood T cells in healthy people across ages. A second PCR of 7 to 11 cycles used a sample-barcoded 5' primer and a J-beta primer mix. MiXCR, applied by TCRdb to the 5' RACE reads, yields one record per CDR3 protein. The sample has about a million distinct CDR3 sequences, 45% to 60% seen once. Trimming cost V 4 bases and J 8 bases; bases outside gene matches: 8. Germline CDR1 and CDR2: SGHRS and YFSETQ. The CDR3 has 16 amino acids. The people who gave samples were healthy Caucasians from Russia, aged roughly 6 to 95. PBMCs numbering at least 6 million were isolated per sample. Findings and caveats of the study: The fall in TCR beta diversity per million T cells was roughly linear with age. Because sorting was not performed, PBMCs prevented conclusive naive versus antigen-experienced comparison.

This clonotype was observed a handful of times. The antigen is unknown. The receptor comes from a woman aged 55 to 70 in good health. The sequenced sample consisted of blood. The chain links TRBV5-1 to TRBJ2-1, with TRBD2 matching over 14 bases. The CDR3 is CASSLTGLAGVDEQFF. The CDR3 region has the DNA TGCGCCAGCAGCCTCACGGGACTAGCGGGAGTGGATGAGCAGTTCTTC.